The 15 T cell receptor beta chains in this list originate from one sample, sequenced in a study of cytomegalovirus exposure and HLA in healthy donors. 60 Vbeta and 13 Jbeta primers were used in PCR. TCRdb keeps only in-frame clones here, not all; method: immunoSEQ multiplex PCR. The repertoire holds 190,000 or so clones, with 75% to 85% as singletons. The sample comprised PBMCs. The receptors shown here come from a boy aged 5 to 17 in good health and CMV-seronegative.

The V gene is TRBV9, the J gene TRBJ2-4; possible D gene TRBD2, 5 bases. Deletions cut 3 bases from V and 1 base from J, with 8 bases between. CDR1 and CDR2 (germline): SGDLS, YYNGEE. The CDR3 has 14 amino acids. CDR3 region: CASSGGAAKNIQYF. The CDR3, as DNA: TGTGCCAGCAGCGGGGGAGCCGCCAAAAACATTCAGTACTTC. Variable domain in full (rest from reference TRBV9 and TRBJ2-4): DSGVTQTPKHLITATGQRVTLRCSPRSGDLSVYWYQQSLDQGLQFLIQYYNGEERAKGNILERFSAQQFPDLHSELNLSSLELGDSALYFCASSGGAAKNIQYFGAGTRLSVL.

The rearrangement links TRBV30 to TRBJ1-6; D unclear. This CDR3 is built from 15 residues. From germline, CDR1 is GTSNPN and CDR2 SVGIG (reference sequence). V shed 0 bases and J shed 9 bases, with 15 bases lying between them. CDR3 protein: CAWSVQKVGPSPLHF. The CDR3 DNA follows: TGTGCCTGGAGTGTACAGAAGGTTGGGCCTTCACCCCTCCACTTT.

V is TRBV19 and J is TRBJ2-5; no firm D call. CDR3 length: 12 amino acids. Germline loops: CDR1 LNHDA, CDR2 SQIVND (reference sequence). V was pared by 6 bases and J by 1 base, with 6 bases between. The CDR3 DNA reads as TGTGCCAGTAGGAGTACCCAAGAGACCCAGTACTTC. Its translation is CASRSTQETQYF.

The CDR3 DNA is TGCGCCAGCAGTGGGGCCAGGGGGGGCTACACCTTC. This translates into CASSGARGGYTF. V and J are TRBV10-2 and TRBJ1-2; TRBD1 agrees at 7 bases. Germline V gene data show CDR1 as WSHSY and CDR2 as SAAADI. Trimming took 4 bases from V and 8 from J; bases not matched to a gene: 4. This CDR3 is built from 12 residues.

The V gene is TRBV19, the J gene TRBJ1-2; 8 bases are a match to TRBD1. Losses at the gene ends were 5 bases for V and 6 bases for J; bases not matched to a gene: 11. CDR1 and CDR2 from the germline V gene are LNHDA and SQIVND (reference sequence). This CDR3 is 15 amino acids long. CDR3 nucleotides: TGTGCCAGTAGTCCGCGGACAGGGAATATTAATGGCTACACCTTC. Protein product: CASSPRTGNINGYTF.

The chain combines TRBV6-1 with TRBJ1-2; D is ambiguous. From germline, CDR1 is MNHNS and CDR2 SASEGT. The germline V and J ends were trimmed by 5 bases and 8 bases, with 12 bases remaining between them. The CDR3 has 12 residues. The CDR3 protein is CASSLEIWGYTF. Here the CDR3 DNA reads TGTGCCAGCAGTTTGGAGATATGGGGCTACACCTTC.

The V gene is TRBV29-1, the J gene TRBJ2-3, with 11 bases that match TRBD1. Per the germline V gene, CDR1 is SQVTM and CDR2 is ANQGSEA. The CDR3 contains 14 residues. V was pared by 2 bases and J by 4 bases, with 2 bases of the junction left unmatched. CDR3 loop: CSVEWGQGADTQYF. CDR3 nucleotide sequence: TGCAGCGTTGAATGGGGACAGGGGGCAGATACGCAGTATTTT.

The CDR3, as DNA: TGCGCCAGCAGCCAAGAGAAGTATGGGCGAACTAGCGGCTACAATGAGCAGTTCTTC. This codes for CASSQEKYGRTSGYNEQFF. V usage is TRBV4-1 and J usage is TRBJ2-1, with 8 positions matching TRBD2. The CDR3 is made up of 19 amino acids. V shed 0 bases, J shed 3 bases, and the junction held 13 bases outside the gene matches. CDR1 is MGHRA and CDR2 is YSYEKL in the germline V gene.

The chain employs TRBV9 and TRBJ2-1; a weak D match, TRBD1 (5 bases). The CDR3 loop spans 16 amino acids. CDR1 is SGDLS and CDR2 is YYNGEE in the germline V gene. V lost 0 bases and J lost 4, with 14 bases in between. The CDR3 loop reads CASSVEGPVGYNEQFF. CDR3 DNA: TGTGCCAGCAGCGTAGAGGGGCCCGTCGGATACAATGAGCAGTTCTTC.

The gene calls are TRBV10-3 and TRBJ2-7; D gene uncertain. This CDR3 is 12 amino acids long. In germline, CDR1 is ENHRY, CDR2 SYGVKD. Trimming removed 1 base at V and 4 bases at J, with 5 bases between. CDR3 protein: CAISEWRYEQYF. The CDR3 bases are TGTGCCATCAGTGAGTGGAGATACGAGCAGTACTTC.

The chain is built from TRBV7-2 and TRBJ1-1, with no clear D. CDR1 is SGHTA and CDR2 is FQGNSA in the germline V gene. Trimming took off 2 bases at V and 1 base at J, with 8 bases between the two ends. The CDR3 spans 14 residues. The CDR3 DNA follows: TGTGCCAGCAGCTTATTTCGCGGGAACACTGAAGCTTTCTTT. It codes for CASSLFRGNTEAFF.

This clone was picked up a small number of times. The V call is TRBV4-3, the J call TRBJ2-7; the match to TRBD2 covers 9 bases. The CDR3 has 17 amino acids. CDR1 LGHNA and CDR2 YSLEER come from the germline V gene. The V segment lost 0 bases and the J segment 4 bases; nucleotides outside the gene matches: 10. The CDR3: CASSQDRAAGGVYEQYF. The CDR3 nucleotides read TGCGCCAGCAGCCAAGATCGAGCCGCGGGAGGGGTATACGAGCAGTACTTC.

This clone was recorded once. The V call is TRBV25-1, the J call TRBJ1-1, with D perhaps matching TRBD1 (5 bases). The CDR3 consists of 13 residues. Germline CDR1 and CDR2: MGHDK and SYGVNS. Trimming took 3 bases from V and 6 from J, leaving 11 bases between them. The CDR3 region is CASSDRQLPEAFF. The DNA of the CDR3 is TGTGCCAGCAGTGATCGACAGCTACCTGAAGCTTTCTTT.

The CDR3 DNA reads TGCGCCAGCAGCCCCCACTCCGGGACACTCTACGAGCAGTACTTC. This codes for CASSPHSGTLYEQYF. This chain uses TRBV4-1 with TRBJ2-7, with D possibly matching TRBD1 (6 bases). V lost 4 bases and J lost 3, with 16 bases in between. From germline, CDR1 is MGHRA and CDR2 YSYEKL. The CDR3 sequence is 15 residues long.

J is TRBJ2-7 and V is TRBV5-5; the D gene is possibly TRBD2 (6 bases). V was pared by 4 bases and J by 7 bases, with 12 bases between. The CDR3 extends over 12 amino acids. Per the germline V gene, CDR1 is SGHKS and CDR2 is YYEKEE (reference sequence). The CDR3 sequence: CASSEGGREQYF. The DNA of the CDR3 is TGTGCCAGCAGCGAGGGAGGTCGGGAGCAGTACTTC.